This T cell receptor beta chain came from a study of control samples from healthy donors and cancer patients. Assay: immunoSEQ multiplex PCR; the TCRdb copy retains only in-frame clones and omits some. The sample lists 60,000 to 75,000 clones, around nine tenths seen once, with roughly 6% in the top ten. This clone was counted a single time. The specimen sequenced was PBMCs. This receptor was obtained from a man aged 55 to 70 with colorectal cancer.

The CDR3 bases are TGTGCCAGTAGTAAGGGGCGATTGAGCAATCAGCCCCAGCATTTT. Protein: CASSKGRLSNQPQHF. The chain is built from TRBV19 and TRBJ1-5; D perhaps matches TRBD1 (5 bases). The CDR3 extends over 15 amino acids. The germline gives CDR1 LNHDA, CDR2 SQIVND (reference sequence). V lost 4 bases, J lost 1 base, and 11 bases lay in between.